Each of the 23 T cell receptor beta chains below was sequenced from the same sample in a study of control samples from healthy donors and cancer patients. Libraries were prepared by immunoSEQ multiplex PCR; TCRdb keeps only in-frame clonotypes and omits some of them. The sample contains about 180,000 clones, 85% to 95% of which appear only once. The sequencing sample was made of blood. The receptors here all came from a young man in good health.

The chain employs TRBV6-5 and TRBJ2-7; D is possibly TRBD1 or TRBD2 (5 bases each). CDR1 and CDR2 from the germline V gene are MNHEY and SVGAGI. This CDR3 has 13 residues. The ends were cut back, 2 bases at V and 0 bases at J, with 5 bases in the middle. This chain's CDR3 is CASSYGTSYEQYF. The CDR3 nucleotides read TGTGCCAGCAGTTACGGGACCTCCTACGAGCAGTACTTC.

The chain employs TRBV24-1 and TRBJ1-4, with a possible D match to TRBD1 (5 bases). This CDR3 is built from 15 residues. The germline V gene has CDR1 KGHDR and CDR2 SFDVKD. Trimming took off 3 bases at V and 7 bases at J, with 14 bases between the two ends. In DNA, the CDR3 is TGTGCCACCAGTGATCCCAGGGCGGGGGGTGAAAAACTGTTTTTT. Translating gives CATSDPRAGGEKLFF.

The V call is TRBV7-9, the J call TRBJ2-1; tentative D call: TRBD2 (5 bases). V was trimmed by 1 base and J by 10 bases, leaving 8 bases between them. This CDR3 contains 12 residues. Per the germline V gene, CDR1 is SEHNR and CDR2 is FQNEAQ (reference sequence). CDR3 nucleotides: TGTGCCAGCAGCTTAGGACCGGGGGAGCAGTTCTTC. Its protein is CASSLGPGEQFF.

This chain joins TRBV27 and TRBJ2-3, with 9 bases aligning to TRBD2. Germline V gives CDR1 MNHEY, CDR2 SMNVEV (reference sequence). Trimming cost V 7 bases and J 5 bases; bases outside gene matches: 10. The CDR3 runs to 15 residues. In DNA form, the CDR3 reads TGTGCCAGCAATCGGGCTAGCGGGAAGGTAGATACGCAGTATTTT. Its protein is CASNRASGKVDTQYF.

The count of this clone is one. The chain is built from TRBV2 and TRBJ1-1; D uncertain. Germline V gene data show CDR1 as SNHLY and CDR2 as FYNNEI. The CDR3 loop spans 11 amino acids. V was trimmed by 6 bases and J by 1 base, leaving 3 bases between them. CDR3 region: CASRKNTEAFF. CDR3 DNA: TGTGCCAGCAGGAAGAACACTGAAGCTTTCTTT. Full variable domain (outside the CDR3, taken from reference TRBV2 and TRBJ1-1): EPEVTQTPSHQVTQMGQEVILRCVPISNHLYFYWYRQILGQKVEFLVSFYNNEISEKSEIFDDQFSVERPDGSNFTLKIRSTKLEDSAMYFCASRKNTEAFFGQGTRLTVV.

The J gene is TRBJ1-6, the V gene TRBV30; D possibly corresponds to TRBD1 (6 bases). Germline V gene lookup returns CDR1 GTSNPN and CDR2 SVGIG (reference sequence). V gave up 3 bases and J gave up 10 bases, with 10 bases separating them. This CDR3 is built from 12 residues. CDR3 sequence: CAWRAQGSPLHF. The DNA for the CDR3 is TGTGCCTGGAGGGCCCAGGGGTCACCCCTCCACTTT.

This clone has a single count. The genes are TRBV14 and TRBJ1-6, with 10 nucleotides matching TRBD1. This CDR3 comprises 18 residues. V was pared by 0 bases and J by 4 bases, with 6 bases of the junction left unmatched. Germline CDR1 is SGHDN and CDR2 is FVKESK. The chain's CDR3 is CASSQDWGTGEYNSPLHF. The CDR3 region has the DNA TGTGCCAGCAGCCAAGATTGGGGGACAGGGGAGTATAATTCACCCCTCCACTTT.

V usage is TRBV13 and J usage is TRBJ1-3, with D possibly matching TRBD1 (5 bases). Germline lookup yields CDR1 PRHDT and CDR2 FYEKMQ (reference sequence). The CDR3 contains 17 residues. The V end lost 3 bases, the J end lost 0 bases, and 15 bases lay between the germline ends. CDR3 DNA sequence: TGTGCCAGCAGCTTCCAGGTCCCAGGGAGCTCTGGAAACACCATATATTTT. This gives the protein CASSFQVPGSSGNTIYF.

This chain uses TRBV28 with TRBJ1-2; 9 bases agree with TRBD1. The CDR3 extends over 15 amino acids. CDR1 and CDR2 from the germline V gene are MDHEN and SYDVKM. V lost 2 bases and J lost 4; bases outside the gene matches: 5. CDR3 amino acids: CASSLGTGFAYGYTF. CDR3 bases: TGTGCCAGCAGTTTAGGGACAGGGTTTGCCTATGGCTACACCTTC.

V gene TRBV6-1 combines with J gene TRBJ1-3; D remains ambiguous. The CDR3 has 16 residues. Germline-derived CDR1 and CDR2 are MNHNS and SASEGT. V lost 4 bases to trimming and J lost 0 bases, with 13 bases between them. CDR3: CASSGERTGSGNTIYF. The CDR3 DNA reads TGTGCCAGCAGTGGGGAGAGGACGGGCTCTGGAAACACCATATATTTT.

This chain links TRBV27 with TRBJ2-7; D ambiguous. The V gene lost 8 bases and the J gene lost 2 bases, with 16 bases spanning the gap. CDR1 is MNHEY, CDR2 SMNVEV, per germline (reference sequence). This CDR3 has 14 amino acids. The CDR3 nucleotides are TGTGCCAGCGCATGGGCTAGTCCTACCTACGAGCAGTACTTC. Protein: CASAWASPTYEQYF.

This chain links TRBV9 with TRBJ2-2; weak D call: TRBD2 (6 bases). Germline values: CDR1 SGDLS, CDR2 YYNGEE. V was trimmed by 1 base and J by 6 bases, leaving 19 bases between them. This CDR3 contains 17 residues. Here the CDR3 reads CASSVPSWREGAGELFF. In nucleotides, the CDR3 is TGTGCCAGCAGCGTACCCTCTTGGCGGGAAGGGGCCGGGGAGCTGTTTTTT.

V usage is TRBV10-2 and J usage is TRBJ2-1; TRBD2 aligns across 12 bases. The trim removed 2 bases at V and 7 bases at J, leaving 6 bases unmatched. The CDR3 has 16 residues. CDR1 is WSHSY and CDR2 is SAAADI in the germline V gene. The DNA for the CDR3 is TGCGCCAGCAGTGAGCCTAGCGGGAGGGTTGGGAATGAGCAGTTCTTC. Protein: CASSEPSGRVGNEQFF.

This clone was recorded a few times. V and J are TRBV6-6 and TRBJ2-2, with no clear D. Trimming shortened V by 4 bases and J by 8 bases, and 11 bases separated the two germline ends. The CDR3 spans 13 residues. Germline CDR1 and CDR2: MNHNY and SVGAGI (reference sequence). CDR3 amino acids: CASSWTLWGELFF. The CDR3, as DNA: TGTGCCAGCAGTTGGACCCTATGGGGGGAGCTGTTTTTT.

This chain uses TRBV18 with TRBJ1-4; 9 nucleotides match TRBD1. Unmatched junction bases numbered 4, after V lost 4 bases and J lost 7 bases. The CDR3 has 14 residues. CDR1 and CDR2 (germline): KGHSH, LQKENI. The CDR3 nucleotides are TGTGCCAGCTCACTCGACAGGGGGAGTGAAAAACTGTTTTTT. Encoded protein: CASSLDRGSEKLFF.

There are a few counts of this clone. The chain is built from TRBV7-8 and TRBJ2-7; perhaps D is TRBD1 or TRBD2 (5 bases each). V was pared by 5 bases and J by 3 bases, with 20 bases between. Looked up from germline, CDR1 is SGHVS and CDR2 is FQNEAQ. The CDR3 length is 16 residues. CDR3 DNA: TGTGCCAGCAGCCCGACCCCGGGACCTCGGGGCTACGAGCAGTACTTC. It translates to CASSPTPGPRGYEQYF.

This chain links TRBV7-2 with TRBJ2-5; TRBD2 aligns across 7 bases. CDR3 size: 14 residues. V gave up 6 bases and J gave up 2 bases; unmatched junction bases: 6. Germline V gives CDR1 SGHTA, CDR2 FQGNSA. CDR3 nucleotides: TGTGCCAGCAGGGGGGGGAGCCTACAAGAGACCCAGTACTTC. Its protein product is CASRGGSLQETQYF.

This clone showed up just once. The V gene is TRBV2, the J gene TRBJ2-7; 9 bases are shared with TRBD1. The length of the CDR3 is 14 residues. Germline CDR1 reads SNHLY; CDR2 reads FYNNEI. Trimming removed 5 bases from V and 6 bases from J; junction bases left unmatched: 8. As DNA, the CDR3 is TGTGCCAGCAGTACTGACAGGGGGTTCGGCGAGCAGTACTTC. Protein: CASSTDRGFGEQYF.

The chain employs TRBV7-2 and TRBJ1-4; D gene ambiguous. This CDR3 spans 15 amino acids. Germline V CDR1 and CDR2: SGHTA, FQGNSA. With 0 bases removed from V and 5 bases from J, the gap between germline ends came to 10 bases. The CDR3 DNA reads TGTGCCAGCAGCTTAGCCCGGGCCACCAATGAAAAACTGTTTTTT. Protein product: CASSLARATNEKLFF.

The chain combines TRBV6-6 with TRBJ1-1; possibly TRBD1 for D (6 bases). This CDR3 is 15 amino acids long. Trimming removed 0 bases from V and 1 base from J, with 9 bases in between. Germline V CDR1 and CDR2: MNHNY, SVGAGI (reference sequence). The CDR3 loop is CASSYSAGANTEAFF. For the CDR3, the DNA is TGTGCCAGCAGTTACTCCGCAGGGGCGAACACTGAAGCTTTCTTT.

The genes are TRBV5-4 and TRBJ1-4; 7 nucleotides align to TRBD1. CDR3 length equals 14 residues. V lost 3 bases to trimming and J lost 2 bases; unmatched junction nucleotides: 1. CDR1 is SGHNT, CDR2 YYREEE, per germline (reference sequence). The CDR3 region is CASSSGGTNEKLFF. CDR3 DNA: TGTGCCAGCAGCTCAGGGGGTACTAATGAAAAACTGTTTTTT. The complete variable domain, with remaining parts taken from reference TRBV5-4 and TRBJ1-4, reads ETGVTQSPTHLIKTRGQQVTLRCSSQSGHNTVSWYQQALGQGPQFIFQYYREEENGRGNFPPRFSGLQFPNYSSELNVNALELDDSALYLCASSSGGTNEKLFFGSGTQLSVL.

The CDR3: CASSQESGQQYF. The CDR3 DNA reads TGTGCCAGCAGCCAAGAATCCGGACAGCAGTACTTC. V is TRBV4-2 and J is TRBJ2-7; D not certain. This CDR3 region has 12 residues. The V end lost 0 bases, the J end lost 8 bases, and 8 bases lay between the germline ends. CDR1 is LGHNA and CDR2 is YNFKEQ in the germline V gene.

The chain carries TRBV28 and TRBJ2-1; the match to TRBD2 covers 10 bases. CDR1 MDHEN and CDR2 SYDVKM come from the germline V gene. The CDR3 has 16 amino acids. The V segment lost 5 bases and the J segment 8 bases; nucleotides outside the gene matches: 12. The CDR3, as DNA: TGTGCCAGCAGTATAGAAGGACTAGCGGCCTCCGATGAGCAGTTCTTC. Protein: CASSIEGLAASDEQFF.